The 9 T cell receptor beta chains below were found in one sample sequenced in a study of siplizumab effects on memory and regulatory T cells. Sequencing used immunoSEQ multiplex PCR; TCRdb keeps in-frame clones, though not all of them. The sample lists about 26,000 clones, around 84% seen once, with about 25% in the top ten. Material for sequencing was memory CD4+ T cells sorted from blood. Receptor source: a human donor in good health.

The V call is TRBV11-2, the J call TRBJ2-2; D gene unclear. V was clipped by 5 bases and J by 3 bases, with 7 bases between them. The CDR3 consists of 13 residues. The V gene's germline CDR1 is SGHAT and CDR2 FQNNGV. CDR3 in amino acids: CASSPTDTGELFF. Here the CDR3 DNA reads TGTGCCAGCAGCCCCACGGACACCGGGGAGCTGTTTTTT.

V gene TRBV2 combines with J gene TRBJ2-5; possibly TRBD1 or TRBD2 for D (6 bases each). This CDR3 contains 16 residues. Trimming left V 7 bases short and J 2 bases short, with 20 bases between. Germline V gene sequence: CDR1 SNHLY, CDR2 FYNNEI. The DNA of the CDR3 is TGTGCCAGCACGAGGGAGGACACAGGGCCGCAAGAGACCCAGTACTTC. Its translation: CASTREDTGPQETQYF.

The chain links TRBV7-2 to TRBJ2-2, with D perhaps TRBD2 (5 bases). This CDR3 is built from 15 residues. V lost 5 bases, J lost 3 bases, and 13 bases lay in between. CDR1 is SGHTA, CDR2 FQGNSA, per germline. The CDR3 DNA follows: TGTGCCAGCAGCCCTGGCCCGCGGGACACCGGGGAGCTGTTTTTT. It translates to CASSPGPRDTGELFF. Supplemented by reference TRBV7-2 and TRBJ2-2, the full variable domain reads GAGVSQSPSNKVTEKGKDVELRCDPISGHTALYWYRQSLGQGLEFLIYFQGNSAPDKSGLPSDRFSAERTGGSVSTLTIQRTQQEDSAVYLCASSPGPRDTGELFFGEGSRLTVL.

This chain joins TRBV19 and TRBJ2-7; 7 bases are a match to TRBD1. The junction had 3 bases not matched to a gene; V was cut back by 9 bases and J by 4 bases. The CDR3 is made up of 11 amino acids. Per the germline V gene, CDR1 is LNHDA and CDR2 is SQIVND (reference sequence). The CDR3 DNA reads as TGTGCCAGCGGGACAGTTTACGAGCAGTACTTC. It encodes CASGTVYEQYF.

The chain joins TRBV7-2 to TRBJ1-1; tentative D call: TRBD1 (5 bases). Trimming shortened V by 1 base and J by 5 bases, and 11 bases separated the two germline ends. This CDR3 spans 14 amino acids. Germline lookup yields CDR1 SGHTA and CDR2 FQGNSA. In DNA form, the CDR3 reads TGTGCCAGCAGCTTAGGCCTTGGGGGAACTGAAGCTTTCTTT. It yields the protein CASSLGLGGTEAFF.

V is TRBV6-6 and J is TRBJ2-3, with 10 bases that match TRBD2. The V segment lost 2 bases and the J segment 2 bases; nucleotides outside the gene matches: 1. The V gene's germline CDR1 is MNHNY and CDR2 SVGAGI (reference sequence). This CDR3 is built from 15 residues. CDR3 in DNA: TGTGCCAGCAGTTACGGGACTAGCGACACAGATACGCAGTATTTT. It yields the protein CASSYGTSDTDTQYF.

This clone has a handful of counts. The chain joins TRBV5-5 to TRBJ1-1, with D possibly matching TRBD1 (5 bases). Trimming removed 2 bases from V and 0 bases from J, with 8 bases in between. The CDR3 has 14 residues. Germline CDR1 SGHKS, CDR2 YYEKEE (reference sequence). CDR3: CASSLGAMNTEAFF. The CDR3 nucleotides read TGTGCCAGCAGCTTAGGGGCCATGAACACTGAAGCTTTCTTT.

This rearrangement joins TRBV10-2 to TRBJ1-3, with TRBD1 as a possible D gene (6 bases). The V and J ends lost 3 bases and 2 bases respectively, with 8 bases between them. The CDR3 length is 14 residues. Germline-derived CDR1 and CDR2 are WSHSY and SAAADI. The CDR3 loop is CASSEGGAGNTIYF. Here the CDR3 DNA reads TGCGCCAGCAGTGAAGGGGGAGCTGGAAACACCATATATTTT.

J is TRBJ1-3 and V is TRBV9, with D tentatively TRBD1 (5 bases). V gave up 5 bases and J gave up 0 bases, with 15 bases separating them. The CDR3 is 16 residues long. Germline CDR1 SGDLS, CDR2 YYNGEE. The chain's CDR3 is CASSFESGTSGNTIYF. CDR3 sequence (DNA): TGTGCCAGCAGTTTCGAAAGCGGGACCTCTGGAAACACCATATATTTT.